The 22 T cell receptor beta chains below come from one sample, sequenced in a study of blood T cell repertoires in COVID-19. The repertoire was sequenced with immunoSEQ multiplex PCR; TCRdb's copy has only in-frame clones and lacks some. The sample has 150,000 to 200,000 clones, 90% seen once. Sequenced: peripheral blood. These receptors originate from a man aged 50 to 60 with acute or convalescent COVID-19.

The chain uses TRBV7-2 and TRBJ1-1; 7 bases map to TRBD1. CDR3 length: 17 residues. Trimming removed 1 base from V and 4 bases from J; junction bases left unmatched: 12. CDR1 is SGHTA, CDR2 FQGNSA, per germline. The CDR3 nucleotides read TGTGCCAGCAGCTTAGTGGGTGGAGGCAGGGGGTCCACTGAAGCTTTCTTT. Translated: CASSLVGGGRGSTEAFF.

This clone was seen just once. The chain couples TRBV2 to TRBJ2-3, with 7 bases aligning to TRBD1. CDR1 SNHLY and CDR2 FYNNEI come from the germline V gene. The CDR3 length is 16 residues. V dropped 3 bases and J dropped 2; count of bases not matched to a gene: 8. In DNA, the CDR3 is TGTGCCAGCAGTGATGCCGACAGGGATCTCACAGATACGCAGTATTTT. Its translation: CASSDADRDLTDTQYF. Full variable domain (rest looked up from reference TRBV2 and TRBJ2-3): EPEVTQTPSHQVTQMGQEVILRCVPISNHLYFYWYRQILGQKVEFLVSFYNNEISEKSEIFDDQFSVERPDGSNFTLKIRSTKLEDSAMYFCASSDADRDLTDTQYFGPGTRLTVL.

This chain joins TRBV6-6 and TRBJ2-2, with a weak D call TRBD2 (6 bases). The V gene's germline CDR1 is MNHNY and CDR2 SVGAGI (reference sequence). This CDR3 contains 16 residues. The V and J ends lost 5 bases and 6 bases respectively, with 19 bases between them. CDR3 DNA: TGTGCCAGCAGTGCGCCGGGACTCCACGGAGCCGGGGAGCTGTTTTTT. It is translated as CASSAPGLHGAGELFF.

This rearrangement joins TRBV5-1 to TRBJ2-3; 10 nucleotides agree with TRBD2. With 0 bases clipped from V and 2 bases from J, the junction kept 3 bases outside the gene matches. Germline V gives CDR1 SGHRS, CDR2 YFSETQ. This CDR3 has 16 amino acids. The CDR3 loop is CASSLGGLAVTDTQYF. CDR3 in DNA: TGCGCCAGCAGCTTGGGTGGACTAGCGGTCACAGATACGCAGTATTTT.

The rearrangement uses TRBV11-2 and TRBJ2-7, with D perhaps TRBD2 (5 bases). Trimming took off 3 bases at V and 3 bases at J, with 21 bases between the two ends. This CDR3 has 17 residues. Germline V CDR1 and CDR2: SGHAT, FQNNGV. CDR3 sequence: CASSFSLKVGDSYEQYF. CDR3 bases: TGTGCCAGCAGCTTTTCACTTAAGGTGGGAGATAGCTACGAGCAGTACTTC.

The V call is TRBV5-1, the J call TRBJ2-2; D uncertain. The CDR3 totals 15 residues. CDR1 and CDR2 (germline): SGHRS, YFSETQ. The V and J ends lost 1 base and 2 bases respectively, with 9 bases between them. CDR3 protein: CASSLKQINTGELFF. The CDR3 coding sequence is TGCGCCAGCAGCTTGAAACAGATTAACACCGGGGAGCTGTTTTTT. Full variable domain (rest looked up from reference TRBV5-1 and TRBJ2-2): KAGVTQTPRYLIKTRGQQVTLSCSPISGHRSVSWYQQTPGQGLQFLFEYFSETQRNKGNFPGRFSGRQFSNSRSEMNVSTLELGDSALYLCASSLKQINTGELFFGEGSRLTVL.

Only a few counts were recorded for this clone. CDR3 in amino acids: CASRREPSNTEAFF. The DNA for the CDR3 is TGTGCCAGCAGGCGTGAACCATCGAACACTGAAGCTTTCTTT. This sequence joins TRBV6-5 and TRBJ1-1, with no clear D. The CDR3 consists of 14 residues. Germline V gives CDR1 MNHEY, CDR2 SVGAGI. V lost 6 bases and J 1 base, leaving 12 bases between the germline ends.

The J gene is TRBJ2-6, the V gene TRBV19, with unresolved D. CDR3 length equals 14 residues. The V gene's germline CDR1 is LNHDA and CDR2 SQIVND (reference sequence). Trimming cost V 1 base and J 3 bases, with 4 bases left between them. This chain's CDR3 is CASSIAGGANVLTF. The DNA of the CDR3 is TGTGCCAGTAGTATAGCAGGTGGGGCCAACGTCCTGACTTTC. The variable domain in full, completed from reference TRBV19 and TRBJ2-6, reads DGGITQSPKYLFRKEGQNVTLSCEQNLNHDAMYWYRQDPGQGLRLIYYSQIVNDFQKGDIAEGYSVSREKKESFPLTVTSAQKNPTAFYLCASSIAGGANVLTFGAGSRLTVL.

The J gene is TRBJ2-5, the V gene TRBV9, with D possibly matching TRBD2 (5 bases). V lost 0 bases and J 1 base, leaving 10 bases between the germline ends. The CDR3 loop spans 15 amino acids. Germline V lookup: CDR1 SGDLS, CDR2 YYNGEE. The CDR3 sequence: CASSVGDTSQETQYF. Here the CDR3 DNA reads TGTGCCAGCAGCGTAGGTGACACTAGCCAAGAGACCCAGTACTTC.

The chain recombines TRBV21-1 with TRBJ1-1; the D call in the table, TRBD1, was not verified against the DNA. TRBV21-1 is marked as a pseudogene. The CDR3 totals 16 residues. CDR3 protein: CASSNDRGQVGTEAFF. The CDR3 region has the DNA TGTGCCAGCAGCAATGACAGGGGGCAGGTAGGCACTGAAGCTTTCTTT.

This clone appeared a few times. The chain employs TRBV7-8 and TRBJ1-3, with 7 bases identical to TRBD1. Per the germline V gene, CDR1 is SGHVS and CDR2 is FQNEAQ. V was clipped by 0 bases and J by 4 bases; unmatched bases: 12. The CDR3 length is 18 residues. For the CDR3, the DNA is TGTGCCAGCAGCTTAGCACCCCTGACAGGGTCAGGCGGAAACACCATATATTTT. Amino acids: CASSLAPLTGSGGNTIYF.

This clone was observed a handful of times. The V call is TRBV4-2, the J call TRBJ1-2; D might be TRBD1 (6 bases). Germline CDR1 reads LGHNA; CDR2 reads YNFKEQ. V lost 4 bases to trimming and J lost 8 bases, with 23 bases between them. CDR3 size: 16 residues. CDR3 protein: CASSRGGEERARGYTF. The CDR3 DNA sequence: TGTGCCAGCAGCCGCGGGGGCGAGGAAAGAGCACGGGGCTACACCTTC.

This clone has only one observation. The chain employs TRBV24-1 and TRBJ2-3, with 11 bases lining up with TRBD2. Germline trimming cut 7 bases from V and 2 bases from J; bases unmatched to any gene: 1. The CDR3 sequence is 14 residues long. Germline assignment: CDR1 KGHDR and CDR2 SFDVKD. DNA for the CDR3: TGTGCCACCAGACTAGCGGGAGACACAGATACGCAGTATTTT. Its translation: CATRLAGDTDTQYF.

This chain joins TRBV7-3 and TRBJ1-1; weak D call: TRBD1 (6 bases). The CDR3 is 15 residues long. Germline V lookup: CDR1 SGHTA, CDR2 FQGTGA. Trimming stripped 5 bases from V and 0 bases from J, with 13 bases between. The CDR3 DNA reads TGTGCCAGCAGCGCTTTAGGGGGGGTGAACACTGAAGCTTTCTTT. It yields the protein CASSALGGVNTEAFF.

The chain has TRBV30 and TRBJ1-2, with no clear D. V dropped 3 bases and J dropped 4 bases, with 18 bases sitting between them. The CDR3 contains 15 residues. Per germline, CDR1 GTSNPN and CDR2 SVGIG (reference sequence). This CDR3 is CAWSASTRETYGYTF. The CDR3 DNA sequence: TGTGCCTGGAGCGCAAGTACTCGAGAAACCTATGGCTACACCTTC. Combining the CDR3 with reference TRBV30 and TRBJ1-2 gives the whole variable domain SQTIHQWPATLVQPVGSPLSLECTVEGTSNPNLYWYRQAAGRGLQLLFYSVGIGQISSEVPQNLSASRPQDRQFILSSKKLLLSDSGFYLCAWSASTRETYGYTFGSGTRLTVV.

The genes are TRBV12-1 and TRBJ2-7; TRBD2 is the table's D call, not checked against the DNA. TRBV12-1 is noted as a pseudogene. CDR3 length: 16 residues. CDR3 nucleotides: TGTGCCAGCAGCAAGGGACTAGCGGGAGGTTCCTACGAGCAGTACTTC. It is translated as CASSKGLAGGSYEQYF.

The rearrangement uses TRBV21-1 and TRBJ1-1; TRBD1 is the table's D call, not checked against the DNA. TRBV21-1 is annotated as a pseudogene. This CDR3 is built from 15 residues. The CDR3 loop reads CASSTSTGNDLEAFF. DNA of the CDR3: TGTGCCAGCAGCACCTCGACAGGGAACGACCTTGAAGCTTTCTTT.

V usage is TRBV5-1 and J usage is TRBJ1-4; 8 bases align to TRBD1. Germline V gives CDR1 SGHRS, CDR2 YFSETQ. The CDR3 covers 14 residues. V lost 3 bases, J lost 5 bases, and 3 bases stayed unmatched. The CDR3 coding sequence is TGCGCCAGCAGCTCCACAGGGGGAAATGAAAAACTGTTTTTT. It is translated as CASSSTGGNEKLFF.

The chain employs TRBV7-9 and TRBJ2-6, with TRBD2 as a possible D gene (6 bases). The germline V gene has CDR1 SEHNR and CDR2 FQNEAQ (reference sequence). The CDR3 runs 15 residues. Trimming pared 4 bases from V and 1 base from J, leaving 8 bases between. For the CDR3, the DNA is TGTGCCAGCAGCTGGAGGGAGTCTGGGGCCAACGTCCTGACTTTC. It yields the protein CASSWRESGANVLTF.

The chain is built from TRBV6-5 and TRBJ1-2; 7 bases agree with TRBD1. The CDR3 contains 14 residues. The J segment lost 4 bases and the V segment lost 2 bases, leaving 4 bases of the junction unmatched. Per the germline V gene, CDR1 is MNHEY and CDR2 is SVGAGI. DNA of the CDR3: TGTGCCAGCAGTTACACGGGGACAGCCTATGGCTACACCTTC. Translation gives CASSYTGTAYGYTF.

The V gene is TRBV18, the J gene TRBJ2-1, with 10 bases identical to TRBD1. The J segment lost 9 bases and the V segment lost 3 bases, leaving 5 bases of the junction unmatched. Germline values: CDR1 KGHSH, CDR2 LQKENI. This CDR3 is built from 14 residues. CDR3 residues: CASSPGTGDTEQFF. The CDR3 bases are TGTGCCAGCTCACCTGGGACAGGGGATACTGAGCAGTTCTTC.

The CDR3 region has the DNA TGTGCCAGCAGCTTCAGGGGAGTTATGAACACTGAAGCTTTCTTT. Translating gives CASSFRGVMNTEAFF. The rearrangement links TRBV7-2 to TRBJ1-1; D is possibly TRBD1 (6 bases). Germline CDR1 is SGHTA and CDR2 is FQGNSA. Trimming removed 3 bases from V and 0 bases from J, with 11 bases in between. The CDR3 spans 15 residues.